The 8 T cell receptor beta chains below come from one sample, sequenced in a study of cytomegalovirus exposure and HLA in healthy donors. The PCR ran on 60 Vbeta and 13 Jbeta primers. The data were produced by immunoSEQ multiplex PCR, yet TCRdb's version contains in-frame clones alone and is incomplete. The sample comprises about 140,000 clones, about 72% of which are singletons, and roughly 2.1% rests with the top ten. Sequencing input: PBMCs. The receptors come from a man aged 35 to 55 in good health and CMV-seronegative.

The chain is built from TRBV6-5 and TRBJ2-1; D possibly uses TRBD1 or TRBD2 (7 bases each). Trimming removed 6 bases from V and 8 bases from J, with 23 bases in between. The germline V gene has CDR1 MNHEY and CDR2 SVGAGI. The CDR3 contains 16 residues. CDR3 DNA: TGTGCCAGCAGGTACAGGGGCGGGAGTGGGATTGATGAGCAGTTCTTC. It codes for CASRYRGGSGIDEQFF.

The rearrangement joins TRBV7-2 to TRBJ2-2; D not resolved. Germline V CDR1 and CDR2: SGHTA, FQGNSA. CDR3 size: 15 residues. Trimming cost V 6 bases and J 1 base, with 12 bases left between them. For the CDR3, the DNA is TGTGCCAGCAGTCTAGTCCGAGAGAACACCGGGGAGCTGTTTTTT. As protein: CASSLVRENTGELFF.

The CDR3 nucleotides are TGTGCCAGCAGTCCCCCTGGCAGGGGAGGCTACACCTTC. It yields the protein CASSPPGRGGYTF. This chain connects TRBV6-1 to TRBJ1-2, with D perhaps matching TRBD1 (6 bases). This CDR3 is 13 amino acids long. The V gene lost 5 bases and the J gene lost 8 bases, with 15 bases spanning the gap. Germline V gene sequence: CDR1 MNHNS, CDR2 SASEGT.

This chain links TRBV27 with TRBJ1-5; a possible D gene is TRBD1 (5 bases). Germline V gives CDR1 MNHEY, CDR2 SMNVEV (reference sequence). Trimming cost V 3 bases and J 2 bases, with 8 bases left between them. There are 14 residues in the CDR3. The CDR3 DNA sequence: TGTGCCAGCAGTTTCAGGGAGGGCAATCAGCCCCAGCATTTT. It encodes CASSFREGNQPQHF.

This chain links TRBV6-1 with TRBJ2-7; 8 bases align to TRBD1. Per the germline V gene, CDR1 is MNHNS and CDR2 is SASEGT. Losses at the gene ends were 1 base for V and 6 bases for J; bases not matched to a gene: 14. This CDR3 has 17 residues. In nucleotides, the CDR3 is TGTGCCAGCAGTGAAGGAGCTGGACAGGGTCTCACCCGCGAGCAGTACTTC. Translation: CASSEGAGQGLTREQYF.

This clone appeared a single time. The rearrangement links TRBV5-4 to TRBJ1-1, with D hard to call. V dropped 0 bases and J dropped 4 bases, with 13 bases sitting between them. The CDR3 sequence is 15 residues long. Germline V gives CDR1 SGHNT, CDR2 YYREEE (reference sequence). CDR3 nucleotide sequence: TGTGCCAGCAGCTTGGAAGCCCCACCCGGCACTGAAGCTTTCTTT. It encodes CASSLEAPPGTEAFF.

The chain is built from TRBV19 and TRBJ1-2, with 11 positions matching TRBD1. From germline, CDR1 is LNHDA and CDR2 SQIVND (reference sequence). Trimming took 5 bases from V and 6 from J; bases not matched to a gene: 5. The CDR3 spans 14 residues. CDR3 sequence (DNA): TGTGCCAGTAGTCCCGGACAGGGGGCAGATGGCTACACCTTC. Its protein is CASSPGQGADGYTF.

This chain links TRBV5-1 with TRBJ2-3; 7 bases fit TRBD2. Germline V lookup: CDR1 SGHRS, CDR2 YFSETQ. V dropped 2 bases and J dropped 1; count of bases not matched to a gene: 4. The CDR3 extends over 15 amino acids. CDR3 DNA: TGCGCCAGCAGCTTACCGGGGGGTCGCACAGATACGCAGTATTTT. As protein: CASSLPGGRTDTQYF.